This T cell receptor (beta chain) was captured in a study of T cell responses to AZD1222 COVID-19 vaccine (dated by TCRdb to 2020 to 2022). Background on the whole study: A total of 233 trial participants underwent TCR sequencing, of whom around 200 received two doses of AZD1222 and roughly 25 received two doses of the MenACWY control vaccine. Trial participants were enrolled by age into subgroups of 18-55, 56-69 and 70-plus years, and approximately 150, 30 and 60 TCR-sequenced participants, respectively, were included in these subgroups. General conclusions and limits of the study: The 56-69-year group was small, and its depth increase did not reach significance, likely because of low power. Because no samples from the day 14 peak response were available, repertoires could be characterized only after the peak T cell response. Participants were mostly white British, with more females than males. The authors suggested clonal diversity may have been underestimated. A significant rise in spike-specific TCR breadth and depth was observed after two AZD1222 doses relative to day 0 and relative to MenACWY recipients. Conclusions about previously exposed vaccinees are limited, since just 6 or 7 AZD1222 recipients were seropositive for SARS-CoV-2 at baseline. Vaccine-associated CD4 TCRs spanned the whole spike protein, with dominant responses in regions 160-218 and 743-854. Reportedly, almost half of the unique spike-specific TCRs recognized epitopes lying outside the regions that are mutated in the B.1.351 and B.1.1.7 variants.

Its CDR3 holds 16 amino acids, cysteine through phenylalanine. Kept here is only the CDR3 DNA, which spans 48 bases and is read in frame from base 1. From V the trimming removes 1 base and from J it removes 6 bases, while the gene matches leave 9 bases of the junction unaccounted for. CDR1 and CDR2 (LNHDA, SQIVND) derive from the germline V gene (reference sequence). Turning to this clone: The clone's antigen remains unknown. No qualities accompany the bases; no much larger clone lies one base away.

The time point label for this specimen denotes: about 28 days (+/-7) after the second vaccine dose. AZD1222 recipients given second doses at about 4 weeks or at about 12 weeks were pooled, since spike-specific TCR depth and breadth were not found to differ between the two schedules. Vaccinee samples came from UK trials COV001 and COV002, including a single-blind randomized controlled phase 2/3 trial of AZD1222 (ChAdOx1 nCoV-19) in healthy adults. For TCRbeta chain sequencing, PBMC samples were collected from trial participants at day 0 and at day 28 after the second dose. The CDR3 regions of human TCRbeta chains were subjected to immunosequencing. The paper's processing steps were these. TCRs in the repertoires were matched against a reference library of SARS-CoV-2-specific TCRs that had been generated with the MIRA antigen-specificity platform. Breadth was defined as the fraction of unique TCRs that were SARS-CoV-2-associated, and depth was defined as the fraction of total T cells that were SARS-CoV-2-associated. Using the MIRA data, each spike-specific TCR was mapped to the spike region that the TCR reacts to and placed in a CD4 or CD8 class. Log10-transformed breadth and depth values were compared by one-way ANOVA with Sidak's multiple comparisons tests. The table comes from immuneACCESS by way of TCRdb, which keeps in-frame sequences with V and J called. Part of the clones is missing from these tables; in studies checked, under half for an unresolved V gene and the rest for unknown reasons. From that table come the V and J calls and clone size; the DNA was used to work out D and trimming. The sample table records under 150,000 clones; 92% of these occur just once. The biggest ten clones account for 9.3% of the sample.

This sequence originates from an adult who received the AZD1222 COVID-19 vaccine. Sequencing was performed on peripheral blood, taken 28 days after the second AZD1222 dose. The chain is made from TRBV19 and TRBJ2-1; 7 nucleotides in the junction match TRBD2. The DNA sequence is given as TGTGCCAGTAGTATAGGGTCGGCTAGCGGAGCCAATGAGCAGTTCTTC. Translated, this gives CASSIGSASGANEQFF. The reference TRBV19 and TRBJ2-1 proteins fill in what lies around the CDR3, so the full variable domain reads DGGITQSPKYLFRKEGQNVTLSCEQNLNHDAMYWYRQDPGQGLRLIYYSQIVNDFQKGDIAEGYSVSREKKESFPLTVTSAQKNPTAFYLCASSIGSASGANEQFFGPGTRLTVL.